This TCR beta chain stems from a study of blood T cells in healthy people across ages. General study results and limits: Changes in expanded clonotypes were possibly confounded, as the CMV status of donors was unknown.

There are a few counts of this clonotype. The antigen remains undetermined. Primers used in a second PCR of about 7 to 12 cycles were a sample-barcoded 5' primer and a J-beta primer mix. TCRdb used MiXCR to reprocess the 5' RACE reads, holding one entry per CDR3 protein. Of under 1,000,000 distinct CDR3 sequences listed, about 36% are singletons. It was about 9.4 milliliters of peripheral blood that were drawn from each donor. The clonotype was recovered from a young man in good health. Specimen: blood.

The CDR3 DNA sequence: TGTGCCAGCAGCCAAGATATAACGGGTTATGGCTACACCTTC. Amino acids: CASSQDITGYGYTF. The genes are TRBV4-2 and TRBJ1-2; D is uncertain. The CDR3 contains 14 residues. Trimming shortened V by 0 bases and J by 5 bases, and 10 bases separated the two germline ends. The germline CDR1 and CDR2 sequences are LGHNA and YNFKEQ.